The next 26 T cell receptor beta chains were all read from a single sample in a study of T cell changes during pregnancy in multiple sclerosis. This table comes from immunoSEQ multiplex PCR, and its TCRdb copy is limited to in-frame clones, with some not included. The table records about 66,000 clones, about 91% of them present only once. Sequencing used CD8+ T cells from peripheral blood mononuclear cells, obtained before pregnancy. The receptors shown here come from a female donor with multiple sclerosis, enrolled in a pregnancy study.

The chain has TRBV19 and TRBJ1-5; D gene ambiguous. The CDR3 loop spans 13 amino acids. CDR1 and CDR2 from the germline V gene are LNHDA and SQIVND (reference sequence). Trimming pared 6 bases from V and 7 bases from J, leaving 13 bases between. CDR3 in amino acids: CASSMERTQPQHF. DNA for the CDR3: TGTGCCAGTAGCATGGAGCGGACCCAGCCCCAGCATTTT.

The chain links TRBV7-9 to TRBJ2-3; D perhaps matches TRBD1 (5 bases). This CDR3 is 16 amino acids long. Germline V gives CDR1 SEHNR, CDR2 FQNEAQ (reference sequence). V lost 7 bases, J lost 4 bases, and 21 bases lay in between. The CDR3 here is CASNTFQGSEPDTQYF. In DNA, the CDR3 is TGTGCCAGCAACACTTTTCAGGGATCGGAACCAGATACGCAGTATTTT.

The rearrangement uses TRBV10-3 and TRBJ2-1; 11 bases agree with TRBD2. The germline gives CDR1 ENHRY, CDR2 SYGVKD. CDR3 size: 15 residues. The V and J ends lost 4 bases and 10 bases, in that order; junction bases with no gene match: 9. Here the CDR3 DNA reads TGTGCCATCAGTGGGACTAGCGGGTTTTTACAGGAGCAGTTCTTC. Translation: CAISGTSGFLQEQFF.

The chain joins TRBV6-5 to TRBJ2-1; TRBD2 is a possible D gene (6 bases). Trimming removed 10 bases from V and 2 bases from J, with 18 bases in between. This CDR3 has 15 amino acids. CDR1 MNHEY and CDR2 SVGAGI come from the germline V gene. CDR3 nucleotides: TGTGCCACGGCCCCGGGCGGGGAACCCTACAATGAGCAGTTCTTC. It encodes CATAPGGEPYNEQFF.

The chain has TRBV5-8 and TRBJ1-2; 9 positions match TRBD1. After removal of 4 bases from V and 3 bases from J, the junction contained 7 bases not matched to a gene. Germline V lookup: CDR1 SGHTS, CDR2 YDEGEE. CDR3 length: 15 amino acids. CDR3: CASSRRTGEDYGYTF. CDR3 DNA sequence: TGTGCCAGCAGCCGTAGGACAGGGGAGGACTATGGCTACACCTTC.

V and J are TRBV2 and TRBJ2-7; 8 bases are shared with TRBD1. V shed 8 bases and J 0 bases; nucleotides not matched to a gene: 15. Per the germline V gene, CDR1 is SNHLY and CDR2 is FYNNEI. This CDR3 is 17 amino acids long. The CDR3 is CASGGRDRTYNSYEQYF. For the CDR3, the DNA is TGTGCCAGCGGTGGCAGGGACAGGACGTACAACTCCTACGAGCAGTACTTC. Supplemented by reference TRBV2 and TRBJ2-7, the full variable domain reads EPEVTQTPSHQVTQMGQEVILRCVPISNHLYFYWYRQILGQKVEFLVSFYNNEISEKSEIFDDQFSVERPDGSNFTLKIRSTKLEDSAMYFCASGGRDRTYNSYEQYFGPGTRLTVT.

This sequence joins TRBV10-3 and TRBJ1-3; D perhaps matches TRBD1 (6 bases). Germline V gene data show CDR1 as ENHRY and CDR2 as SYGVKD. Trimming removed 6 bases from V and 3 bases from J, with 18 bases in between. CDR3 size: 16 residues. CDR3 protein: CAISGGAGAHGNTIYF. The CDR3 nucleotides read TGTGCCATCAGCGGTGGCGCGGGGGCGCATGGAAACACCATATATTTT.

This rearrangement joins TRBV14 to TRBJ1-3; D is unresolved. CDR1 SGHDN and CDR2 FVKESK come from the germline V gene. CDR3 size: 13 residues. Trimming stripped 4 bases from V and 8 bases from J, with 12 bases between. CDR3 nucleotide sequence: TGTGCCAGCAGCCGGACTTGGGTCGACACCATATATTTT. This gives the protein CASSRTWVDTIYF.

In this sample, this clone turned up a few times. J is TRBJ2-1 and V is TRBV10-2; D perhaps matches TRBD2 (7 bases). Trimming pared 6 bases from V and 0 bases from J, leaving 15 bases between. The CDR3 extends over 16 amino acids. Germline loops: CDR1 WSHSY, CDR2 SAAADI. This chain's CDR3 is CASRLTGGSSYNEQFF. In nucleotides, the CDR3 is TGCGCCAGCAGACTAACGGGGGGCAGCTCCTACAATGAGCAGTTCTTC.

The CDR3 coding sequence is TGTGCCAGCACCCGGGGTGGAGATACGCAGTATTTT. It specifies CASTRGGDTQYF. The J gene is TRBJ2-3, the V gene TRBV5-6, with D perhaps TRBD2 (5 bases). CDR1 SGHDT and CDR2 YYEEEE come from the germline V gene. The V end was cut by 6 bases, the J end by 5 bases, with 10 bases between. The CDR3 loop spans 12 amino acids.

The gene calls are TRBV6-5 and TRBJ2-7, with 7 bases fitting TRBD1. J lost 0 bases, V lost 6 bases, and 8 bases had no gene match. The CDR3 is 15 residues long. Germline assignment: CDR1 MNHEY and CDR2 SVGAGI. This CDR3 is CASRNEGQTSYEQYF. The CDR3 DNA sequence: TGTGCCAGCAGAAACGAGGGACAGACCTCCTACGAGCAGTACTTC.

The V gene is TRBV4-1, the J gene TRBJ1-1, with 9 bases identical to TRBD1. The ends lost 4 bases at V and 5 bases at J; junction bases unmatched: 17. The germline gives CDR1 MGHRA, CDR2 YSYEKL. CDR3 size: 18 residues. CDR3 region: CASSLVPGQGRVVTEAFF. The CDR3 DNA reads TGCGCCAGCAGCCTCGTACCGGGACAGGGCCGCGTGGTTACTGAAGCTTTCTTT.

About this clone: Compared with germline, one end of the junction differs, possibly owing to a read error. The rearrangement links TRBV7-9 to TRBJ2-7; D not resolved. Germline loops: CDR1 SEHNR, CDR2 FQNEAQ (reference sequence). This CDR3 is 11 amino acids long. CDR3 nucleotide sequence: TGTGCCAGCAGCATCTCCCACGAGCAGTACTTC. It specifies CASSISHEQYF.

There are a few counts of this clone. The CDR3 reads CASSDIYTGELFF. DNA of the CDR3: TGTGCCAGCAGTGACATATACACCGGGGAGCTGTTTTTT. The chain carries TRBV6-4 and TRBJ2-2; D call uncertain. The CDR3 loop spans 13 amino acids. V lost 2 bases and J lost 3, with 4 bases in between. Per the germline V gene, CDR1 is MRHNA and CDR2 is SNTAGT.

The V call is TRBV27, the J call TRBJ2-7; 9 positions match TRBD2. Per germline, CDR1 MNHEY and CDR2 SMNVEV (reference sequence). The CDR3 has 16 amino acids. V was pared by 0 bases and J by 2 bases, with 5 bases of the junction left unmatched. The CDR3 is CASSLSALAGTYEQYF. In DNA, the CDR3 is TGTGCCAGCAGTTTATCAGCCCTAGCGGGGACCTACGAGCAGTACTTC.

The chain is built from TRBV5-6 and TRBJ2-7; 8 bases agree with TRBD2. This CDR3 has 13 amino acids. CDR1 and CDR2 (germline): SGHDT, YYEEEE. The V gene end was trimmed by 0 bases and the J gene end by 5 bases; junction bases not matched to a gene: 1. Written as DNA, the CDR3 is TGTGCCAGCAGCTTGGGGACTAGCAACGAGCAGTACTTC. It codes for CASSLGTSNEQYF.

The chain has TRBV6-5 and TRBJ1-3; D gene unclear. This CDR3 spans 16 amino acids. Deletions cut 2 bases from V and 2 bases from J, with 13 bases between. The germline CDR1 and CDR2 sequences are MNHEY and SVGAGI. CDR3 protein: CASSYVGGLPGNTIYF. Here the CDR3 DNA reads TGTGCCAGCAGTTACGTTGGAGGGCTCCCTGGAAACACCATATATTTT.

This clone was observed at least ten times. The chain recombines TRBV6-1 with TRBJ2-7; 11 nucleotides match TRBD1. The length of the CDR3 is 15 residues. Trimming at V came to 3 bases and at J to 1 base, leaving 2 bases not matched to a gene. Germline CDR1 and CDR2: MNHNS and SASEGT. CDR3: CASSEGTGGSYEQYF. The CDR3 coding sequence is TGTGCCAGCAGTGAGGGGACAGGGGGATCCTACGAGCAGTACTTC.

J is TRBJ1-1 and V is TRBV23-1; 10 bases are a match to TRBD1. TRBV23-1 counts as an open reading frame of uncertain function. Unmatched junction bases numbered 10, after V lost 2 bases and J lost 4 bases. The CDR3 is made up of 17 amino acids. This chain's CDR3 is CASSQHRDRGGGTEAFF. In DNA, the CDR3 is TGCGCCAGCAGTCAACACAGGGACAGGGGAGGAGGCACTGAAGCTTTCTTT.

The V call is TRBV2, the J call TRBJ1-4, with TRBD1 as a possible D gene (5 bases). Trimming stripped 5 bases from V and 1 base from J, with 8 bases between. Germline loops: CDR1 SNHLY, CDR2 FYNNEI. There are 14 residues in the CDR3. In DNA form, the CDR3 reads TGTGCCAGCAGTCAAAGGGGAACTAATGAAAAACTGTTTTTT. It is translated as CASSQRGTNEKLFF.

The genes are TRBV19 and TRBJ2-3; 9 nucleotides match TRBD2. V shed 3 bases, J shed 2 bases, and the junction held 9 bases outside the gene matches. Germline CDR1 is LNHDA and CDR2 is SQIVND (reference sequence). The CDR3 loop spans 17 amino acids. The CDR3 sequence is CASSIAASGDYTDTQYF. CDR3 DNA sequence: TGTGCCAGTAGTATCGCGGCTAGCGGGGACTACACAGATACGCAGTATTTT.

The rearrangement links TRBV14 to TRBJ2-3; tentative D call: TRBD2 (6 bases). The CDR3 runs to 20 residues. Germline lookup yields CDR1 SGHDN and CDR2 FVKESK. The V end was cut by 5 bases, the J end by 2 bases, with 29 bases between. CDR3 region: CASSFPPPGGPRRITDTQYF. CDR3 DNA sequence: TGTGCCAGCAGCTTTCCTCCCCCCGGGGGACCCCGGCGAATCACAGATACGCAGTATTTT.

This sequence joins TRBV9 and TRBJ2-1; D possibly corresponds to TRBD2 (7 bases). V was trimmed by 0 bases and J by 7 bases, leaving 11 bases between them. The CDR3 runs to 14 residues. Germline-derived CDR1 and CDR2 are SGDLS and YYNGEE. The CDR3 spells CASSVEGGGNEQFF. CDR3 nucleotides: TGTGCCAGCAGCGTAGAGGGGGGGGGAAATGAGCAGTTCTTC. The whole variable domain, filled in from reference TRBV9 and TRBJ2-1, reads DSGVTQTPKHLITATGQRVTLRCSPRSGDLSVYWYQQSLDQGLQFLIQYYNGEERAKGNILERFSAQQFPDLHSELNLSSLELGDSALYFCASSVEGGGNEQFFGPGTRLTVL.

This clone was observed many times. J is TRBJ1-1 and V is TRBV7-2; D call uncertain. Trimming left V 5 bases short and J 6 bases short, with 10 bases between. The CDR3 totals 12 residues. Germline V lookup: CDR1 SGHTA, CDR2 FQGNSA. Here the CDR3 reads CASSTPGAEAFF. Written as DNA, the CDR3 is TGTGCCAGCAGCACCCCGGGAGCTGAAGCTTTCTTT.

This rearrangement joins TRBV5-1 to TRBJ2-2, with TRBD1 matching 7 bases. CDR3 length: 15 residues. Germline values: CDR1 SGHRS, CDR2 YFSETQ. Trimming at V came to 4 bases and at J to 1 base, leaving 4 bases not matched to a gene. The CDR3 DNA follows: TGCGCCAGCAGCGAAGACAGGGTGAACACCGGGGAGCTGTTTTTT. It is translated as CASSEDRVNTGELFF. Using reference TRBV5-1 and TRBJ2-2 for the parts outside the CDR3, the full variable domain is KAGVTQTPRYLIKTRGQQVTLSCSPISGHRSVSWYQQTPGQGLQFLFEYFSETQRNKGNFPGRFSGRQFSNSRSEMNVSTLELGDSALYLCASSEDRVNTGELFFGEGSRLTVL.

This clone was observed a few times. The rearrangement joins TRBV5-6 to TRBJ1-2; D is perhaps TRBD1 (5 bases). CDR1 and CDR2 from the germline V gene are SGHDT and YYEEEE. The V gene lost 3 bases and the J gene lost 1 base, with 16 bases spanning the gap. The CDR3 has 16 residues. Written as DNA, the CDR3 is TGTGCCAGCAGCTCGCCTATTGACAGAGTTAACTATGGCTACACCTTC. It codes for CASSSPIDRVNYGYTF.